This T cell receptor beta chain appears in the sequencing data of a study of vaccination effects on CD4 cells after COVID-19. Background on the study: Under the ViraFEST assay, PBMC were stimulated with viral peptide pools so that antigen-specific CD4+ T cells expanded. Sequencing was performed afterwards. Cultivation was performed at two million PBMC per well with roughly 10 IU/ml IL-2 and 9.5 to 10 ug/ml peptides added.

About this clone itself: Antigen unknown.

Libraries were prepared by immunoSEQ multiplex PCR; TCRdb keeps only in-frame clonotypes and omits some of them. The top ten clones hold approximately 2% of a sample with about 73,000 clones, nearly 75% of them seen once. Germline CDR1 reads LNHDA; CDR2 reads SQIVND (reference sequence). The CDR3 consists of 13 residues. Trimming took off 5 bases at V and 2 bases at J, with 7 bases between the two ends. Culturing for 10 to 11 days preceded CD4+ T cell isolation. It was two doses of either the BNT162b2 or mRNA-1273 vaccine that participants received. The chain uses TRBV19 and TRBJ1-5; possible D gene TRBD1, 6 bases. The source is a human donor who received a COVID-19 vaccine. The material sequenced was CD4+ T cells from PBMCs cultured without peptide, taken after COVID-19 vaccination. The CDR3 is CASSRQGNQPQHF. CDR3 nucleotides: TGTGCCAGTAGTCGACAGGGCAATCAGCCCCAGCATTTT.